This T cell receptor (beta chain) was sequenced during a study of T cells in women clearing cervical HPV infection. Overall study context: Controls gave blood once infection was undetectable; cases at lesion identification.

To note about this clone: The CDR3 extends 3 residues past the end of the read, so its final part is completed from the germline J gene. Other DNA sequences in this sample translate to the same CDR3.

The CDR3 spans 11 residues. V lost 4 bases and J lost 6, with 5 bases in between. CDR1 SGHRS and CDR2 YFSETQ come from the germline V gene. Produced via immunoSEQ multiplex PCR; TCRdb's table is partial and in-frame only. The data include approximately 44,000 clones; the top ten clones carry around 1.3%. The rearrangement joins TRBV5-1 to TRBJ2-1, with D tentatively TRBD1 (5 bases). This TCR came from a woman aged 18 to 75 with a cervical HPV16 infection that either progressed to CIN3+ or cleared (not recorded which). Sequencing used blood buffy coat. Partial CDR3 DNA: TGCGCCAGCAGCCAGGGCAATGAG. Its translation: CASSQGNE. The full CDR3 protein is CASSQGNEQFF.